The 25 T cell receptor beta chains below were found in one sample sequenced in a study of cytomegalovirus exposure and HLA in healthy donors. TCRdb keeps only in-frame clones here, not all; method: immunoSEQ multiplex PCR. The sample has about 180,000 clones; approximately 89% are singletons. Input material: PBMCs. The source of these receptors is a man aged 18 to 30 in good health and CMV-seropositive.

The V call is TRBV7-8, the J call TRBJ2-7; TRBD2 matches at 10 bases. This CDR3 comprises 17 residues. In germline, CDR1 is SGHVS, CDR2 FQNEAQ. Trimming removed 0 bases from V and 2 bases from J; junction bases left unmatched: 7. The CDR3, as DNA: TGTGCCAGCAGCTTAGCCCCCACGCTAGCGGGAGCCTACGAGCAGTACTTC. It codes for CASSLAPTLAGAYEQYF.

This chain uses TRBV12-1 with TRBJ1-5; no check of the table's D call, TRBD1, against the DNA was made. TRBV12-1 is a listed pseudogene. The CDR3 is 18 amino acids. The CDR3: CASNPGQMKSESNQPQHF. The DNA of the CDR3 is TGTGCCAGCAACCCGGGACAGATGAAGTCCGAGAGCAATCAGCCCCAGCATTTT.

The CDR3 DNA follows: TGTGCCAGCGGACGGTCAGGGATGCTATGGGGCGGGGAGCTGTTTTTT. Encoded protein: CASGRSGMLWGGELFF. The chain couples TRBV7-6 to TRBJ2-2; D possibly corresponds to TRBD1 (5 bases). CDR3 length: 16 residues. Germline CDR1 is SGHVS and CDR2 is FNYEAQ. Trimming left V 8 bases short and J 7 bases short, with 23 bases between.

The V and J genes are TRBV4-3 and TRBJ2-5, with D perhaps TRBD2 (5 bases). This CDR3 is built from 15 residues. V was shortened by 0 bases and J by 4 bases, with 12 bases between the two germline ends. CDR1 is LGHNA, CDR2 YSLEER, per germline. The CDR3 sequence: CASSQDPMGRETQYF. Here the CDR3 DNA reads TGCGCCAGCAGCCAAGACCCCATGGGGAGAGAGACCCAGTACTTC.

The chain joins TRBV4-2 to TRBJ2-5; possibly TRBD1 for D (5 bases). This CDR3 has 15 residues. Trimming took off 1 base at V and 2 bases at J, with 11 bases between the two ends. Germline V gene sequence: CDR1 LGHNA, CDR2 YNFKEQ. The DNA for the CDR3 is TGTGCCAGCAGCCAAGGAACAGGTAGTCAAGAGACCCAGTACTTC. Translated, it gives CASSQGTGSQETQYF.

CDR3 nucleotide sequence: TGTGCCAGCAGCGTCGTTAGGAGTCGGAACACCGGGGAGCTGTTTTTT. This translates into CASSVVRSRNTGELFF. The V call is TRBV7-9, the J call TRBJ2-2; no clear D. The length of the CDR3 is 16 residues. Trimming pared 5 bases from V and 1 base from J, leaving 14 bases between. Germline CDR1 is SEHNR and CDR2 is FQNEAQ (reference sequence). The full variable domain, rest sourced from reference TRBV7-9 and TRBJ2-2, is DTGVSQNPRHKITKRGQNVTFRCDPISEHNRLYWYRQTLGQGPEFLTYFQNEAQLEKSRLLSDRFSAERPKGSFSTLEIQRTEQGDSAMYLCASSVVRSRNTGELFFGEGSRLTVL.

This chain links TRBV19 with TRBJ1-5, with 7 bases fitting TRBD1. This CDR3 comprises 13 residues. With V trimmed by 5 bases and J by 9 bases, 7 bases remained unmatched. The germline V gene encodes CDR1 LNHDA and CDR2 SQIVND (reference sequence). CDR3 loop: CASSSRQGWPQHF. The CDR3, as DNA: TGTGCCAGTAGTTCTCGACAGGGTTGGCCCCAGCATTTT.

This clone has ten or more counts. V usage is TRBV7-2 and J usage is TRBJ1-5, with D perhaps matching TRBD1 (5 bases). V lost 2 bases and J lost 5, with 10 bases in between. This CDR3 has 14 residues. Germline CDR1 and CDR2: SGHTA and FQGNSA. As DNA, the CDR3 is TGTGCCAGCAGCTTAAAAGGGGTGGATCAGCCCCAGCATTTT. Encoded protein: CASSLKGVDQPQHF.

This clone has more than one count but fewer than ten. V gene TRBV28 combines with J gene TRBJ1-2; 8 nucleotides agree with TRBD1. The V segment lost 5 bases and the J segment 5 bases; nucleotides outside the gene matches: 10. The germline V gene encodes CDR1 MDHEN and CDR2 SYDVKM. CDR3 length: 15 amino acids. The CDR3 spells CASSIPTGATYGYTF. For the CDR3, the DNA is TGTGCCAGCAGTATACCGACAGGGGCGACGTATGGCTACACCTTC.

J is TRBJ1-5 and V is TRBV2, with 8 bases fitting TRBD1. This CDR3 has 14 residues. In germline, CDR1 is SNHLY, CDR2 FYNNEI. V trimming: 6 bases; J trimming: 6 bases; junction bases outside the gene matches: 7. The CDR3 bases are TGTGCCAGCAGCAGACAGGGGCTGGGTCAGCCCCAGCATTTT. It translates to CASSRQGLGQPQHF.

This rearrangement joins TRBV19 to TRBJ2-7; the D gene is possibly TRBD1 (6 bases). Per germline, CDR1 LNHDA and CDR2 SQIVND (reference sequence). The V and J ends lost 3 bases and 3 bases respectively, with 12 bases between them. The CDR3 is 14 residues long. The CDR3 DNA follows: TGTGCCAGTAGTATCGGGACACCAATCTACGAGCAGTACTTC. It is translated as CASSIGTPIYEQYF. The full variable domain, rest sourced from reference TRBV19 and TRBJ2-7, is DGGITQSPKYLFRKEGQNVTLSCEQNLNHDAMYWYRQDPGQGLRLIYYSQIVNDFQKGDIAEGYSVSREKKESFPLTVTSAQKNPTAFYLCASSIGTPIYEQYFGPGTRLTVT.

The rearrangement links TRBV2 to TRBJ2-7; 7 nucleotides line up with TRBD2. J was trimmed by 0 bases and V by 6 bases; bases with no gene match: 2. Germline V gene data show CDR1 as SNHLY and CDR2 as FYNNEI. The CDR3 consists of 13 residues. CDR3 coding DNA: TGTGCCAGCAGCGGGACTACCTCCTACGAGCAGTACTTC. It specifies CASSGTTSYEQYF.

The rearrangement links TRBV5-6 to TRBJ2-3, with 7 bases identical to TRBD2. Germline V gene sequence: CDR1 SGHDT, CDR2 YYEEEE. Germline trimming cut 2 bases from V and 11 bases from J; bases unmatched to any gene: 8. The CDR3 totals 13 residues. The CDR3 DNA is TGTGCCAGCAGCTTAGGTTTCGAGCGGGGGCAGTATTTT. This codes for CASSLGFERGQYF.

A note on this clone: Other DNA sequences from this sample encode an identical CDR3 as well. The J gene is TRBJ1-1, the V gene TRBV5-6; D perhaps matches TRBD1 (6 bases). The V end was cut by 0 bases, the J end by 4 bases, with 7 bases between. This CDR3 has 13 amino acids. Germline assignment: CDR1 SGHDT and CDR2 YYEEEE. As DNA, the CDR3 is TGTGCCAGCAGCTTGGGCAGGGGCACTGAAGCTTTCTTT. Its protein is CASSLGRGTEAFF.

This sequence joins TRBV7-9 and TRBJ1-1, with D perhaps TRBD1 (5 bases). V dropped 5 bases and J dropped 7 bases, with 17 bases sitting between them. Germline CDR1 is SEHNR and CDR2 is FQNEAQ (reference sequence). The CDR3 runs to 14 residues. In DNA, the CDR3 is TGTGCCAGCAGCCCTCCCGGGGGGAGGGTTGAAGCTTTCTTT. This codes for CASSPPGGRVEAFF.

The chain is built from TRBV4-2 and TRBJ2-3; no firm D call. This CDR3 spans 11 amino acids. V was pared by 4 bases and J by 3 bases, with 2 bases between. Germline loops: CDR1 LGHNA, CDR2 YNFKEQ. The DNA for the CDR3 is TGTGCCAGCAGCCTAACAGATACGCAGTATTTT. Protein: CASSLTDTQYF.

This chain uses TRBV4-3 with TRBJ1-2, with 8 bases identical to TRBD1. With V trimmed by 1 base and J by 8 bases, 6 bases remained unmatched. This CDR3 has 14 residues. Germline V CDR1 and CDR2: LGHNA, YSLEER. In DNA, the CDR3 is TGCGCCAGCAGCCAAGGCGTGACAGGGGAGGGCTACACCTTC. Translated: CASSQGVTGEGYTF.

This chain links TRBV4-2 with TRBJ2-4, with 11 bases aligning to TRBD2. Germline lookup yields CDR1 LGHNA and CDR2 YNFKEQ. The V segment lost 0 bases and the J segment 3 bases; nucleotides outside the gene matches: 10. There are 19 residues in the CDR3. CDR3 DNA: TGTGCCAGCAGCCAAGATACTAGCGGGAGAAGACTGGGCAAAAACATTCAGTACTTC. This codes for CASSQDTSGRRLGKNIQYF.

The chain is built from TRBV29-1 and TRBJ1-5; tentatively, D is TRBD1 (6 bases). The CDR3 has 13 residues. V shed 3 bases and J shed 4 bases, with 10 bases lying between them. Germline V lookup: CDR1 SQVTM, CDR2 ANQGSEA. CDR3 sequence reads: CSVETGQNQPQHF. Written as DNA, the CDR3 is TGCAGCGTTGAGACAGGTCAAAATCAGCCCCAGCATTTT. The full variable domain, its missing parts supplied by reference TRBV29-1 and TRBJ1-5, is SAVISQKPSRDICQRGTSLTIQCQVDSQVTMMFWYRQQPGQSLTLIATANQGSEATYESGFVIDKFPISRPNLTFSTLTVSNMSPEDSSIYLCSVETGQNQPQHFGDGTRLSIL.

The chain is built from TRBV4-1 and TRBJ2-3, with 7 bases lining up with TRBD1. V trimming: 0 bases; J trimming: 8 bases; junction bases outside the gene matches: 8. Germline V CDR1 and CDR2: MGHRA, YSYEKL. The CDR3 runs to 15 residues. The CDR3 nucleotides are TGCGCCAGCAGCCAAGATCGACAGGGTTTCGGTACGCAGTATTTT. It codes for CASSQDRQGFGTQYF.

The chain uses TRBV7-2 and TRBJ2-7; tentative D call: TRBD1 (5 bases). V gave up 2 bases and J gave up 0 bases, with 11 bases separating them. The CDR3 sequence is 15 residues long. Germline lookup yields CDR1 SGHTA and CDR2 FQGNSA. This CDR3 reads CASSLSGIRSYEQYF. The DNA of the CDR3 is TGTGCCAGCAGCTTATCAGGGATCCGCTCCTACGAGCAGTACTTC.

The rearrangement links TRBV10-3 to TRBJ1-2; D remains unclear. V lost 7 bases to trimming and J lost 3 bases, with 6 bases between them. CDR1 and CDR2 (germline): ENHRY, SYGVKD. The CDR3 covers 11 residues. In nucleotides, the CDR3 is TGTGCCATCACATCAGACTATGGCTACACCTTC. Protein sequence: CAITSDYGYTF.

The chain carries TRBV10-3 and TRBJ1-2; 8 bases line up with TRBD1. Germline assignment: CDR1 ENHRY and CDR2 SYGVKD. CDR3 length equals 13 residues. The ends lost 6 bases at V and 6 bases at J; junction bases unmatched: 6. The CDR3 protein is CAISSTGEDGYTF. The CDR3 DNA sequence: TGTGCCATCAGCTCGACAGGGGAGGATGGCTACACCTTC.

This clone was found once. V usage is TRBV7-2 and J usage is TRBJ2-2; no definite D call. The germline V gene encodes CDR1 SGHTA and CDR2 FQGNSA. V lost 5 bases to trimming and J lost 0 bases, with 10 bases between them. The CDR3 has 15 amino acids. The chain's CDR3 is CASSQYRPNTGELFF. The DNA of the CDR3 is TGTGCCAGCAGCCAGTACCGTCCGAACACCGGGGAGCTGTTTTTT.

The CDR3 is CASTNSRGTDEKLFF. CDR3 DNA sequence: TGTGCCAGCACCAACAGTAGGGGGACAGATGAAAAACTGTTTTTT. The V gene is TRBV6-5, the J gene TRBJ1-4, with 7 bases aligning to TRBD1. Germline V CDR1 and CDR2: MNHEY, SVGAGI. The junction had 11 bases not matched to a gene; V was cut back by 7 bases and J by 6 bases. The CDR3 loop spans 15 amino acids.